The present T cell receptor beta chain was sequenced within a study of shared clonotypes between healthy human individuals. Study findings and constraints: Tissues were not sampled, only blood, and their repertoires likely differ.

This clone appeared a single time. No antigen is known for it. This specimen includes other DNA sequences encoding the same CDR3. Healthy HIV-negative adults without recent acute infections or vaccinations served as donors. Trimming removed 3 bases from V and 0 bases from J; junction bases left unmatched: 1. Germline V lookup: CDR1 LNHDA, CDR2 SQIVND (reference sequence). The CDR3 contains 15 residues. The table came from immunoSEQ multiplex PCR; TCRdb's copy has only in-frame clones and leaves some out. Here the sample spans roughly 680,000 clones, 72% being singletons. The V call is TRBV19, the J call TRBJ1-2; the match to TRBD1 covers 10 bases. The receptor was isolated from a woman aged 30 to 39 in good health. The sequenced sample was memory CD4+ T cells sorted from blood. As for subset: CD45RA-negative fraction. CDR3 amino acids: CASSIGQGANYGYTF. The CDR3 DNA reads TGTGCCAGTAGTATTGGACAGGGGGCTAACTATGGCTACACCTTC.